This T cell receptor beta chain was identified during a study of PD-1 blockade in classical Hodgkin lymphoma. TCRdb's copy holds only in-frame clones and misses some; the assay was immunoSEQ multiplex PCR. The sample lists under 70,000 clones, about 91% occurring once. This clone has a single count. Its antigen remains unknown. General study findings and limits: Reports indicated that newly diagnosed patients had lower baseline TCR diversity than healthy donors did. In CD4+ cells, TCR diversity went up significantly by C4D1, but in CD8+ cells it did not.

Brentuximab vedotin exposure varied among the patients, all of whom had relapsed after autologous stem cell transplantation. The V end was cut by 1 base, the J end by 8 bases, with 12 bases between. CDR3 length: 13 amino acids. Germline values: CDR1 SQVTM, CDR2 ANQGSEA. V is TRBV29-1 and J is TRBJ2-1; D is undetermined. The sequencing here drew on peripheral blood mononuclear cells (PBMCs), taken at baseline. This TCR came from a human donor with classical Hodgkin lymphoma. DNA for the CDR3: TGCAGCGTTGAAGCGGGCAGGCGATATGAGCAGTTCTTC. Translated, it gives CSVEAGRRYEQFF.